This T cell receptor beta chain is from a study of blood T cell repertoires in COVID-19. The protocol was immunoSEQ multiplex PCR, while the TCRdb copy is restricted to in-frame clones and leaves out a portion. Of 50,000 to 65,000 clones listed, 88% are singletons. This clone occurred once. There are 16 residues in the CDR3. From germline, CDR1 is SGHNT and CDR2 YYREEE (reference sequence). Trimming took 0 bases from V and 4 from J; bases not matched to a gene: 7. J is TRBJ2-3 and V is TRBV5-4, with 8 bases lining up with TRBD2. The receptor was derived from a man aged 50 to 60 with active COVID-19. Sequenced material: peripheral blood. The CDR3 bases are TGTGCCAGCAGCTTGGGGGGGCGGGGGGCCCCAGATACGCAGTATTTT. Translation gives CASSLGGRGAPDTQYF.